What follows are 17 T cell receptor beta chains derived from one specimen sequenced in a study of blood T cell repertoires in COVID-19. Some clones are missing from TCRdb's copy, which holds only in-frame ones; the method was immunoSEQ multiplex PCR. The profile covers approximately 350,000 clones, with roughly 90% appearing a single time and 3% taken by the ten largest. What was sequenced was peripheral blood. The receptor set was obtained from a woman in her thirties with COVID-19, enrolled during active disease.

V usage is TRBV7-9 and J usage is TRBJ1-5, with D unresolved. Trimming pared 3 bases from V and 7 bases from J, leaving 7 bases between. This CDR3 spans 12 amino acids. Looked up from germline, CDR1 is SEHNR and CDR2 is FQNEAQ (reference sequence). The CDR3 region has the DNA TGTGCCAGCAGCTTTAGTTACCAGCCCCAGCATTTT. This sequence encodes CASSFSYQPQHF.

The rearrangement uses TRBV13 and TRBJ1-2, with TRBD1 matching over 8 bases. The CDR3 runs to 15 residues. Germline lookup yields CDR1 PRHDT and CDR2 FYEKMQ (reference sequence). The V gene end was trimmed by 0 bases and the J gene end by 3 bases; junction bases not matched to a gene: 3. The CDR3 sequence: CASSLGAGGDYGYTF. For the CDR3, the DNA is TGTGCCAGCAGCTTAGGGGCAGGGGGCGACTATGGCTACACCTTC.

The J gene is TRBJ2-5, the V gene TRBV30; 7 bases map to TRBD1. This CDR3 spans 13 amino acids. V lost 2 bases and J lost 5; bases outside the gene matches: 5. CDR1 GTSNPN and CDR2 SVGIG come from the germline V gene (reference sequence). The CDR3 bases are TGTGCCTGGAGTTCAGTACAGGGGGAGACCCAGTACTTC. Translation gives CAWSSVQGETQYF.

In DNA, the CDR3 is TGCGCCAGCAGCCAAGGTCTAGCGGGGGGAGTGGAGACCCAGTACTTC. It translates to CASSQGLAGGVETQYF. The chain carries TRBV4-3 and TRBJ2-5; 11 bases agree with TRBD2. The CDR3 has 16 amino acids. Per the germline V gene, CDR1 is LGHNA and CDR2 is YSLEER. The V segment lost 1 base and the J segment 5 bases; nucleotides outside the gene matches: 6.

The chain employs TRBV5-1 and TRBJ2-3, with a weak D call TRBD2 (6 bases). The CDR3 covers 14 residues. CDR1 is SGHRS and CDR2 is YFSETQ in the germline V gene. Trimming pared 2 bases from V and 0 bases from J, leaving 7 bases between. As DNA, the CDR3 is TGCGCCAGCAGCTTCGGGGGTAGCACAGATACGCAGTATTTT. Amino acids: CASSFGGSTDTQYF.

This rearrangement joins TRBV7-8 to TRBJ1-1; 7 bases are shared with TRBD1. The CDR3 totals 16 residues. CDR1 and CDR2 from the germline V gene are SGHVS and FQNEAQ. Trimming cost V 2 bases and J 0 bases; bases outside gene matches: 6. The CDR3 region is CASSLWEGGLNTEAFF. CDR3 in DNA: TGTGCCAGCAGCTTATGGGAAGGGGGCCTGAACACTGAAGCTTTCTTT.

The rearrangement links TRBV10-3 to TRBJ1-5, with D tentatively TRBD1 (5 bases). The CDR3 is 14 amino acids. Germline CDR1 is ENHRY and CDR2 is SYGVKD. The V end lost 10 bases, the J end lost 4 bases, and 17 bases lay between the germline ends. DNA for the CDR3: TGTGCCACCGAGGGTCGGGGGGAAAATCAGCCCCAGCATTTT. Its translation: CATEGRGENQPQHF.

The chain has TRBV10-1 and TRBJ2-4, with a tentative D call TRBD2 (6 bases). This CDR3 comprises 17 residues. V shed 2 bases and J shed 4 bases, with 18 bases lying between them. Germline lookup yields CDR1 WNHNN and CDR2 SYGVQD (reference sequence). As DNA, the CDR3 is TGCGCCAGCAGTGAGGGTCGGGGACGGAGGGATAAAAACATTCAGTACTTC. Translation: CASSEGRGRRDKNIQYF.

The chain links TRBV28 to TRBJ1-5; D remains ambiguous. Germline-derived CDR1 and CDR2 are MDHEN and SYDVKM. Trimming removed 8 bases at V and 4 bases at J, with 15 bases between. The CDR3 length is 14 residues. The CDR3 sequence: CASGGGTTNQPQHF. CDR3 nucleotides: TGTGCCAGCGGAGGCGGCACCACGAATCAGCCCCAGCATTTT. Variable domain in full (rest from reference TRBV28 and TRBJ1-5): DVKVTQSSRYLVKRTGEKVFLECVQDMDHENMFWYRQDPGLGLRLIYFSYDVKMKEKGDIPEGYSVSREKKERFSLILESASTNQTSMYLCASGGGTTNQPQHFGDGTRLSIL.

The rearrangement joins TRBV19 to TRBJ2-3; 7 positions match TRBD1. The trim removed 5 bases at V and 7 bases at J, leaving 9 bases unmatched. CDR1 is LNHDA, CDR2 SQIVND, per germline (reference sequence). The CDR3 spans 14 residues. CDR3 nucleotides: TGTGCCAGTAGTCCAGGGACAGTCGTCAATACGCAGTATTTT. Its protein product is CASSPGTVVNTQYF.

The CDR3 loop is CASSYGGFSNQPQHF. CDR3 DNA: TGTGCCAGCAGCTACGGCGGGTTTAGCAATCAGCCCCAGCATTTT. The chain couples TRBV5-8 to TRBJ1-5; D gene ambiguous. The CDR3 extends over 15 amino acids. CDR1 is SGHTS and CDR2 is YDEGEE in the germline V gene. Deletions cut 3 bases from V and 0 bases from J, with 10 bases between. Filled out from reference TRBV5-8 and TRBJ1-5, the complete variable domain reads EAGVTQSPTHLIKTRGQQATLRCSPISGHTSVYWYQQALGLGLQFLLWYDEGEERNRGNFPPRFSGRQFPNYSSELNVNALELEDSALYLCASSYGGFSNQPQHFGDGTRLSIL.

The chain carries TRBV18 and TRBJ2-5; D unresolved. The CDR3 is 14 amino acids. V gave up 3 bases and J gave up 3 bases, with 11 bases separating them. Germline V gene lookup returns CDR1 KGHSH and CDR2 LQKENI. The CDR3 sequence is CASSPRLLEETQYF. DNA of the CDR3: TGTGCCAGCTCACCCAGACTTCTTGAAGAGACCCAGTACTTC.

The CDR3 here is CAATPPRIFLRGNSPLHF. In DNA form, the CDR3 reads TGTGCCGCCACTCCCCCCAGGATCTTCCTCCGGGGTAATTCACCCCTCCACTTT. The chain couples TRBV24-1 to TRBJ1-6; D ambiguous. V was cut by 12 bases and J by 6 bases, with 29 bases left in between. This CDR3 spans 18 amino acids. Germline CDR1 is KGHDR and CDR2 is SFDVKD.

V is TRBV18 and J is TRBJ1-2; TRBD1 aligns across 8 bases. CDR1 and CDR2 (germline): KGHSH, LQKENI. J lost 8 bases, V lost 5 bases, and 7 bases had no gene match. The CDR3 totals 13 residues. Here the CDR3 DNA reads TGTGCCAGCTCAGGACAGGGCGAAGGGGGCTACACCTTC. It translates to CASSGQGEGGYTF.

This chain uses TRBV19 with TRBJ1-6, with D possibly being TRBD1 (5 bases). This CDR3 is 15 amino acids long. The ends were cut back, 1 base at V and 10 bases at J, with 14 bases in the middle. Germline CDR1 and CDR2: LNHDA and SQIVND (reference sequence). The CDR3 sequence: CASSIVEGTSSPLHF. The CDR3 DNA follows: TGTGCCAGTAGTATAGTGGAGGGGACGAGCTCACCCCTCCACTTT.

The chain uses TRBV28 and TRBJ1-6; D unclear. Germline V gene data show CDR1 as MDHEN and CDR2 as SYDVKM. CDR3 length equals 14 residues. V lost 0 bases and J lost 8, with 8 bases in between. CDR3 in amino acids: CASSLWGEDSPLHF. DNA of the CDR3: TGTGCCAGCAGTTTATGGGGAGAAGATTCACCCCTCCACTTT.

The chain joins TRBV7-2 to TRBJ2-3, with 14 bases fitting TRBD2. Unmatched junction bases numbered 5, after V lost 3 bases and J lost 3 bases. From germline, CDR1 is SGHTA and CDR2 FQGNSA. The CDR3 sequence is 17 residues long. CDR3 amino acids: CASSFRLAGGQTDTQYF. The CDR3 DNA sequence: TGTGCCAGCAGCTTCCGACTAGCGGGGGGGCAAACAGATACGCAGTATTTT.